Below, 28 T cell receptor beta chains from the same sample are listed, as sequenced in a study of CD8 T cells in Susac syndrome. Random hexamers were used to reverse transcribe the RNA input (about 0.5 to 1 ug). From the immunoSEQ multiplex PCR reads, TCRdb called clonotypes with MiXCR, one entry per CDR3 protein. The data show just over 150,000 distinct CDR3 sequences, less than 97% seen once. The source material was CD8+ T cells from PBMCs. Every receptor here comes from a human donor with multiple sclerosis.

The chain couples TRBV27 to TRBJ2-2; possible D gene TRBD2, 7 bases. The V and J ends lost 6 bases and 10 bases respectively, with 18 bases between them. The CDR3 loop spans 14 amino acids. CDR1 and CDR2 (germline): MNHEY, SMNVEV (reference sequence). Written as DNA, the CDR3 is TGTGCCAGCAGACCGCTATCGGGGGGCGAGGAGCTGTTTTTT. This translates into CASRPLSGGEELFF.

The chain carries TRBV19 and TRBJ2-7; D is unclear. The CDR3 runs to 14 residues. Per germline, CDR1 LNHDA and CDR2 SQIVND (reference sequence). Deletions cut 9 bases from V and 2 bases from J, with 17 bases between. This CDR3 is CASSPDGPPYEQYV. For the CDR3, the DNA is TGTGCCAGCTCACCTGACGGGCCTCCCTACGAGCAGTACGTC.

The chain joins TRBV3-1 to TRBJ2-2; D may match TRBD1 or TRBD2 (5 bases each). V gave up 4 bases and J gave up 7 bases, with 19 bases separating them. Germline assignment: CDR1 LGHDT and CDR2 YNNKEL (reference sequence). This CDR3 contains 16 residues. The CDR3 coding sequence is TGTGCCAGCAGCCCTCTCCCCGGGACCCTGTTCGGGGAGCTGTTTTTT. Translating it yields CASSPLPGTLFGELFF. Full variable domain (remainder filled in from reference TRBV3-1 and TRBJ2-2): DTAVSQTPKYLVTQMGNDKSIKCEQNLGHDTMYWYKQDSKKFLKIMFSYNNKELIINETVPNRFSPKSPDKAHLNLHINSLELGDSAVYFCASSPLPGTLFGELFFGEGSRLTVL.

The chain carries TRBV20-1 and TRBJ2-3, with TRBD2 matching over 9 bases. This CDR3 spans 17 amino acids. Germline V gives CDR1 DFQATT, CDR2 SNEGSKA (reference sequence). V shed 0 bases, J shed 5 bases, and the junction held 12 bases outside the gene matches. The CDR3 bases are TGCAGTGCTAGAGACCCGGGTCGGGGTAGCGGGGGAGATACGCAGTATTTT. Amino acids: CSARDPGRGSGGDTQYF.

There are a few counts of this clonotype. The chain recombines TRBV9 with TRBJ2-3; D gene unclear. Trimming left V 0 bases short and J 0 bases short, with 5 bases between. The CDR3 is 14 residues long. Per the germline V gene, CDR1 is SGDLS and CDR2 is YYNGEE. The CDR3 sequence is CASSVVGSTDTQYF. CDR3 bases: TGTGCCAGCAGCGTAGTGGGGAGCACAGATACGCAGTATTTT.

The J gene is TRBJ2-1, the V gene TRBV7-9; D gene unclear. This CDR3 spans 14 amino acids. Trimming cost V 5 bases and J 3 bases, with 11 bases left between them. Germline assignment: CDR1 SEHNR and CDR2 FQNEAQ (reference sequence). The CDR3 DNA reads TGTGCCAGCAGCCCCCCATGGAACTACAATGAGCAGTTCTTC. Its protein product is CASSPPWNYNEQFF.

This clonotype showed up just once. This chain uses TRBV29-1 with TRBJ2-6; D gene unclear. The CDR3 covers 18 residues. The germline gives CDR1 SQVTM, CDR2 ANQGSEA. Trimming shortened V by 2 bases and J by 0 bases, and 17 bases separated the two germline ends. Here the CDR3 reads CSVESSDSYPSGANVLTF. The DNA of the CDR3 is TGCAGCGTTGAATCTTCAGATTCCTACCCCTCTGGGGCCAACGTCCTGACTTTC.

The chain links TRBV10-3 to TRBJ2-7, with 10 bases fitting TRBD2. This CDR3 has 14 residues. V was pared by 6 bases and J by 2 bases, with 4 bases of the junction left unmatched. Germline-derived CDR1 and CDR2 are ENHRY and SYGVKD. In DNA form, the CDR3 reads TGTGCCATCAGCGGGACTAGCGCGACCTACGAGCAGTACTTC. It codes for CAISGTSATYEQYF.

The chain is built from TRBV7-2 and TRBJ2-1; a weak D match, TRBD1 (5 bases). Looked up from germline, CDR1 is SGHTA and CDR2 is FQGNSA. V lost 4 bases and J lost 3, with 16 bases in between. The CDR3 totals 16 residues. In DNA, the CDR3 is TGTGCCAGCAGCTCCTCTGGGGCGCTAGACTACAATGAGCAGTTCTTC. It translates to CASSSSGALDYNEQFF.

The J gene is TRBJ2-5, the V gene TRBV12-3 or TRBV12-4, with unresolved D. This CDR3 is 14 amino acids long. Trimming took 2 bases from V and 1 from J, leaving 8 bases between them. The CDR3 sequence: CASSLQASQETQYF. CDR3 in DNA: TGTGCCAGCAGTTTACAGGCGTCCCAAGAGACCCAGTACTTC.

This rearrangement joins TRBV4-2 to TRBJ2-3, with D possibly TRBD1 on 6 matching bases. V lost 7 bases and J 4 bases, leaving 18 bases between the germline ends. The CDR3 loop spans 15 amino acids. CDR1 LGHNA and CDR2 YNFKEQ come from the germline V gene. The CDR3 here is CASNKIGWGPDTQYF. The CDR3 DNA reads as TGTGCCAGCAACAAGATCGGATGGGGGCCAGATACGCAGTATTTT.

This chain joins TRBV19 and TRBJ2-3; D is ambiguous. Deletions cut 10 bases from V and 0 bases from J, with 11 bases between. CDR1 and CDR2 from the germline V gene are LNHDA and SQIVND (reference sequence). The CDR3 consists of 13 residues. The CDR3, as DNA: TGTGCCACTGGAGCTACGAGCACAGATACGCAGTATTTT. Amino acid sequence: CATGATSTDTQYF.

This chain joins TRBV5-6 and TRBJ2-1; 7 positions match TRBD1. Trimming took 1 base from V and 6 from J; bases not matched to a gene: 7. Germline assignment: CDR1 SGHDT and CDR2 YYEEEE. The CDR3 spans 15 residues. CDR3 coding DNA: TGTGCCAGCAGCTTGTTGGGACAGACACTCAATGAGCAGTTCTTC. This translates into CASSLLGQTLNEQFF.

This chain uses TRBV6-1 with TRBJ2-7; the match to TRBD1 covers 7 bases. Germline assignment: CDR1 MNHNS and CDR2 SASEGT. The CDR3 runs 14 residues. The V segment lost 4 bases and the J segment 6 bases; nucleotides outside the gene matches: 9. The CDR3: CASSGPGQKAEQYV. The DNA of the CDR3 is TGTGCCAGCAGTGGCCCGGGACAGAAGGCCGAGCAGTACGTC.

V usage is TRBV23-1 and J usage is TRBJ2-1; TRBD1 matches at 11 bases. TRBV23-1 is an open reading frame, and its role is uncertain. V lost 0 bases to trimming and J lost 16 bases; unmatched junction nucleotides: 8. CDR3 length equals 14 residues. In DNA, the CDR3 is TGCGCCAGCAGTCAATCTTGGGGACAGGGGGTACAATTCTTC. The encoded protein is CASSQSWGQGVQFF.

This sequence joins TRBV3-1 and TRBJ2-7; 9 bases match TRBD2. The CDR3 consists of 15 residues. The germline gives CDR1 LGHDT, CDR2 YNNKEL (reference sequence). V trimming: 0 bases; J trimming: 6 bases; junction bases outside the gene matches: 6. CDR3 sequence (DNA): TGTGCCAGCAGCCAAGATCCTAGCGGGGTCTTCGAGCAGTACTTC. This gives the protein CASSQDPSGVFEQYF.

CDR3 nucleotides: TGTGCCAGCTACGGACAGCCCTACTACGAGCAGTACTTC. Its translation: CASYGQPYYEQYF. The chain uses TRBV28 and TRBJ2-7, with D maybe TRBD1 (6 bases). Trimming left V 8 bases short and J 3 bases short, with 14 bases between. The length of the CDR3 is 13 residues. The germline V gene encodes CDR1 MDHEN and CDR2 SYDVKM.

V usage is TRBV7-9 and J usage is TRBJ1-2; 9 bases are shared with TRBD1. The germline V gene has CDR1 SEHNR and CDR2 FQNEAQ (reference sequence). The CDR3 is 12 amino acids. V lost 6 bases to trimming and J lost 8 bases; unmatched junction nucleotides: 4. The CDR3 region is CASSQDRGGYTF. The CDR3 DNA is TGTGCCAGCAGTCAGGACAGGGGAGGCTACACCTTC.

This chain links TRBV6-2 or TRBV6-3 with TRBJ1-2; D gene uncertain. V lost 6 bases and J 3 bases, leaving 14 bases between the germline ends. The CDR3 extends over 14 amino acids. The germline V gene encodes CDR1 MNHEY and CDR2 SVGEGT. The CDR3 sequence: CASRFAGNHYGYTF. The CDR3 coding sequence is TGTGCCAGCAGATTCGCGGGGAACCACTATGGCTACACCTTC.

This chain's CDR3 is CASSAGETTEAFF. The CDR3 DNA sequence: TGTGCCAGCAGTGCCGGGGAAACGACTGAAGCTTTCTTT. The chain combines TRBV6-4 with TRBJ1-1; D gene ambiguous. Trimming stripped 4 bases from V and 5 bases from J, with 11 bases between. Germline CDR1 MRHNA, CDR2 SNTAGT. The CDR3 extends over 13 amino acids.

The rearrangement links TRBV27 to TRBJ2-1, with 8 bases aligning to TRBD2. The CDR3 is made up of 16 amino acids. Germline V lookup: CDR1 MNHEY, CDR2 SMNVEV (reference sequence). V lost 5 bases and J lost 8; bases outside the gene matches: 14. CDR3 amino acids: CASSPRRSGGIDEQFF. In DNA form, the CDR3 reads TGTGCCAGCAGTCCACGACGCAGCGGGGGTATCGATGAGCAGTTCTTC.

The V and J genes are TRBV11-2 and TRBJ2-7; 9 nucleotides line up with TRBD1. The CDR3 is 14 amino acids. V was pared by 1 base and J by 4 bases, with 2 bases of the junction left unmatched. CDR1 is SGHAT, CDR2 FQNNGV, per germline. The CDR3 DNA reads TGTGCCAGCAGCTTAGGGGGGACAGGGTACGAGCAGTACGTC. This encodes CASSLGGTGYEQYV.

The V and J genes are TRBV27 and TRBJ2-7; TRBD1 agrees at 8 bases. The CDR3 length is 16 residues. With V trimmed by 7 bases and J by 5 bases, 16 bases remained unmatched. CDR1 is MNHEY and CDR2 is SMNVEV in the germline V gene (reference sequence). In nucleotides, the CDR3 is TGTGCCAGCAAGGGGATTGGACAGGGCGGTCAGGACGAGCAGTACTTC. Translation: CASKGIGQGGQDEQYF.

The V and J genes are TRBV29-1 and TRBJ1-3, with a tentative D call TRBD1 (5 bases). This CDR3 has 13 amino acids. Trimming took 5 bases from V and 4 from J, leaving 12 bases between them. Looked up from germline, CDR1 is SQVTM and CDR2 is ANQGSEA. The CDR3 is CSVMGGDGNTIYF. Written as DNA, the CDR3 is TGCAGCGTTATGGGGGGAGACGGAAACACCATATATTTT.

J is TRBJ2-5 and V is TRBV5-6, with D possibly called TRBD1 or TRBD2 (5 bases each). Trimming pared 2 bases from V and 1 base from J, leaving 9 bases between. Germline V gene data show CDR1 as SGHDT and CDR2 as YYEEEE. The CDR3 covers 14 residues. CDR3: CASSFPGPQETQYF. The CDR3 DNA reads as TGTGCCAGCAGCTTTCCGGGGCCCCAAGAGACCCAGTACTTC.

The V call is TRBV19, the J call TRBJ2-7, with a weak D call TRBD2 (7 bases). V was trimmed by 6 bases and J by 7 bases, leaving 13 bases between them. The length of the CDR3 is 12 residues. From germline, CDR1 is LNHDA and CDR2 SQIVND (reference sequence). This CDR3 is CASSGGPREQYF. DNA for the CDR3: TGTGCCAGTAGCGGGGGGCCCCGGGAGCAGTACTTC.

The chain employs TRBV2 and TRBJ2-1; TRBD1 aligns across 8 bases. This CDR3 has 14 residues. Per the germline V gene, CDR1 is SNHLY and CDR2 is FYNNEI. The trim removed 4 bases at V and 2 bases at J, leaving 1 base unmatched. This chain's CDR3 is CASSAGGAYNEQFF. CDR3 coding DNA: TGTGCCAGCAGTGCAGGGGGCGCCTACAATGAGCAGTTCTTC.

The chain has TRBV6-6 and TRBJ2-7; D assignment may be TRBD1 or TRBD2 (5 bases each). Trimming removed 8 bases at V and 5 bases at J, with 10 bases between. The CDR3 contains 11 residues. Germline V CDR1 and CDR2: MNHNY, SVGAGI (reference sequence). The CDR3 DNA is TGTGCCAGCCGTCGGGGCAACGAGCAGTACGTC. This encodes CASRRGNEQYV.